This record concerns one T cell receptor (beta chain) sequence. Its antigen target is currently unknown. Per-nucleotide qualities are absent, and no much larger clonotype sits a single base away. Systemically healthy Caucasian individuals from Russia, 35 to 50 in total and aged about 6 to 95 years, were included as donors. Each donor gave approximately 9.4 milliliters of peripheral blood, drawn into EDTA-treated Vacutainer tubes. Ficoll-Paque density-gradient centrifugation was used to isolate PBMCs, with at least 6 million obtained per sample. Trizol reagent was used to extract total RNA from PBMCs, with at least 5 micrograms per sample. Naive CD45RAhigh/CD27high T cell percentages were measured by flow cytometry on a PBMC aliquot from every donor. The CDR3 starts with the cysteine, ends with the phenylalanine, and has 19 residues. The only DNA kept is the CDR3, 57 bases in frame from the first base. The germline V gene supplies CDR1 MGHRA and CDR2 YSYEKL. V has 0 bases trimmed and J has 2 bases trimmed; junction bases matching no gene number 11.

The data are from a study of blood T cells in healthy people across ages (dated by TCRdb to between 2014 and 2016). In the study overall: In model experiments, template switching captured roughly one uniquely barcoded TCR beta cDNA molecule for every two T cells. Two additional independent replicas of 1 million unique cDNA reads from the same blood draw were analyzed for two donors (one aged 18 to 30 and one aged 80 or older). Donors of different ages were randomly distributed across sequencing lanes to avoid experimental bias. Using deep sequencing normalized with unique cDNA molecular identifiers, the study measured how TCR beta repertoire diversity changes with age. Donors were grouped into four age groups: young (average 16 years), middle-aged (under 40), aged (around 56) and long-lived (just over 80). Overall study results and their limits: Compared with the aged group, the long-lived group had more naive CD4+ T cells, fewer expanded clones and increased TCR diversity, a pattern suggesting age selection. A strong correlation was found between observed TCR beta diversity and the percentage of naive T cells measured by flow cytometry. Donor CMV infection status was unknown, potentially confounding age-related changes in expanded clonotypes. Since profiling was done on bulk unsorted PBMCs, naive and antigen-experienced compartments could not be conclusively compared. As age increased, observed TCR beta diversity per million T cells dropped in a roughly linear way, and a significant reduction was already evident by age around 41. Total diversity estimates from one million sequenced T cells were considered lower bounds and underestimates.

Library preparation employed 5' RACE. The sequencer was an Illumina HiSeq 2500. A second 7 to 11 cycle PCR used a sample-barcoded 5' primer and a J-beta primer mix. A template-switch 5' adaptor carrying 12 random nucleotides introduced a unique molecular identifier onto each TCR beta cDNA molecule. At least 3 million CDR3-containing paired-end reads were obtained from each sample. All of the RNA was converted into first-strand cDNA using the Mint cDNA synthesis kit, with a TRBC-specific oligonucleotide serving as the primer. Following uracil-DNA glycosylase treatment, a first 18-cycle PCR with universal primers M1SS and BC2_uni_R was performed on all cDNA. Per the source publication's procedure: Each sample was normalized by randomly selecting 1 million high-quality reads, each carrying a distinct molecular identifier. Instead of being binned into consensus sequences, reads that shared molecular identifiers were thrown out. MiTCR, run with a Q25 quality threshold and the strictest error-elimination algorithm, handled CDR3 identification, clonotype clustering and error correction. A nonparametric unseen species model with Euler transformation was used to estimate a lower bound on total TCR beta diversity. Starting from the raw public reads, TCRdb applied fastp trimming at Q25, assembled clones with MiXCR and retained in-frame beta chains. Every distinct CDR3 protein forms one entry, paired with its most common genes and DNA. These V and J calls originate from TCRdb's pipeline instead of the authors' own analysis. This sample holds approximately 800,000 distinct CDR3 sequences; 58% were observed only once. 22% of the sample is held by the ten biggest clonotypes.

Recombination linked TRBV4-1 to TRBJ2-2, and TRBD2 matches 8 of the central bases. This TCR came from a man aged 30-40 years in good health. Sequenced sample: blood. The CDR3 is CASSQDYFSAGGNTGELFF. The DNA reads as follows: TGCGCCAGCAGCCAAGATTACTTTTCTGCGGGGGGTAACACCGGGGAGCTGTTTTTT.